This passage covers 18 T cell receptor beta chains from one sample sequenced in a study of graft-versus-host responses after intestinal transplantation. TCRdb's copy holds only in-frame clones and misses some; the assay was immunoSEQ multiplex PCR. The sample includes 15,000 or so clones, around 94% of them seen just once. This sample comprised PBMCs, obtained 9 days after transplant. The receptors here all came from a human patient who received an intestinal transplant, so some T cells may come from the graft donor.

The CDR3 DNA sequence: TGTGCCACCCAGTCCGGGGGTGGAGAGACCCAGTACTTC. It is translated as CATQSGGGETQYF. The V and J genes are TRBV10-3 and TRBJ2-5; D is perhaps TRBD2 (6 bases). The CDR3 loop spans 13 amino acids. Germline assignment: CDR1 ENHRY and CDR2 SYGVKD. Trimming stripped 10 bases from V and 4 bases from J, with 16 bases between.

The V gene is TRBV28, the J gene TRBJ1-5; D gene unclear. The CDR3 loop spans 15 amino acids. V gave up 5 bases and J gave up 6 bases, with 17 bases separating them. Germline V CDR1 and CDR2: MDHEN, SYDVKM. The CDR3, as DNA: TGTGCCAGCAGTCGGACCAGCCGGGGAGGTCAGCCCCAGCATTTT. Translating gives CASSRTSRGGQPQHF.

V usage is TRBV7-9 and J usage is TRBJ2-5; no firm D call. V was cut by 5 bases and J by 1 base, with 11 bases left in between. The CDR3 has 14 residues. From germline, CDR1 is SEHNR and CDR2 FQNEAQ (reference sequence). CDR3 region: CASSPVPGQETQYF. The CDR3 nucleotides read TGTGCCAGCAGCCCCGTCCCAGGCCAAGAGACCCAGTACTTC.

The V and J genes are TRBV2 and TRBJ1-2; 7 bases align to TRBD1. This CDR3 has 15 amino acids. Germline CDR1 reads SNHLY; CDR2 reads FYNNEI. Trimming removed 1 base from V and 4 bases from J; junction bases left unmatched: 6. The CDR3 sequence: CASSEVGTESYGYTF. In DNA form, the CDR3 reads TGTGCCAGCAGTGAAGTCGGGACAGAGTCCTATGGCTACACCTTC.

This chain connects TRBV29-1 to TRBJ2-5, with 14 nucleotides matching TRBD2. With 7 bases clipped from V and 4 bases from J, the junction kept 2 bases outside the gene matches. Germline values: CDR1 SQVTM, CDR2 ANQGSEA. This CDR3 comprises 13 residues. The DNA of the CDR3 is TGCAGCGGTGGACTAGCGGGAGGAGAGACCCAGTACTTC. The encoded protein is CSGGLAGGETQYF.

V gene TRBV6-5 combines with J gene TRBJ1-1, with TRBD1 matching over 8 bases. Germline CDR1 MNHEY, CDR2 SVGAGI. The CDR3 spans 14 residues. The junction had 3 bases not matched to a gene; V was cut back by 5 bases and J by 1 base. The CDR3 bases are TGTGCCAGCAGTCCCGGGACAGGGAACACTGAAGCTTTCTTT. It encodes CASSPGTGNTEAFF.

In this sample, this clone turned up a few times. V usage is TRBV10-3 and J usage is TRBJ2-7; D unresolved. The CDR3 runs to 14 residues. Germline CDR1 ENHRY, CDR2 SYGVKD. The ends were cut back, 6 bases at V and 2 bases at J, with 14 bases in the middle. CDR3 in DNA: TGTGCCATCAGCCACAGAACTCAAACCTACGAGCAGTACTTC. It translates to CAISHRTQTYEQYF.

The chain couples TRBV30 to TRBJ2-5, with a tentative D call TRBD2 (6 bases). CDR1 and CDR2 from the germline V gene are GTSNPN and SVGIG (reference sequence). The CDR3 is 13 amino acids. V dropped 0 bases and J dropped 4 bases, with 9 bases sitting between them. In nucleotides, the CDR3 is TGTGCCTGGAGTGTACTCGGGGGAGAGACCCAGTACTTC. Its translation is CAWSVLGGETQYF.

This chain uses TRBV4-1 with TRBJ1-2; unclear D gene. Trimming cost V 4 bases and J 2 bases, with 11 bases left between them. Per the germline V gene, CDR1 is MGHRA and CDR2 is YSYEKL. This CDR3 is built from 14 residues. The CDR3 DNA sequence: TGCGCCAGCAGCCCCAAGAGAGGAAACTATGGCTACACCTTC. Its protein product is CASSPKRGNYGYTF.

Comment on this clone: The same CDR3 arises from other DNA sequences in this sample as well. The V and J genes are TRBV5-1 and TRBJ2-3; D is perhaps TRBD1 (6 bases). This CDR3 has 16 residues. The V and J ends lost 5 bases and 6 bases respectively, with 22 bases between them. Germline CDR1 is SGHRS and CDR2 is YFSETQ. The CDR3 is CASSSNRGRGFDTQYF. The CDR3 coding sequence is TGCGCCAGCAGTTCGAACCGGGGCAGGGGATTTGATACGCAGTATTTT.

The chain combines TRBV19 with TRBJ2-3; D not certain. This CDR3 is built from 16 residues. V was cut by 5 bases and J by 2 bases, with 17 bases left in between. Per the germline V gene, CDR1 is LNHDA and CDR2 is SQIVND (reference sequence). CDR3: CASSPGVGIYTDTQYF. DNA for the CDR3: TGTGCCAGTAGTCCTGGGGTGGGGATTTACACAGATACGCAGTATTTT.

The chain carries TRBV28 and TRBJ2-1; weak D call: TRBD2 (6 bases). The CDR3 consists of 15 residues. Germline assignment: CDR1 MDHEN and CDR2 SYDVKM. Trimming removed 6 bases from V and 7 bases from J, with 19 bases in between. The CDR3, as DNA: TGTGCCAGCAGGGTGGGGCTAGCGCCTCGGAATGAGCAGTTCTTC. Translated, it gives CASRVGLAPRNEQFF. Together with reference TRBV28 and TRBJ2-1, the CDR3 gives the full variable domain: DVKVTQSSRYLVKRTGEKVFLECVQDMDHENMFWYRQDPGLGLRLIYFSYDVKMKEKGDIPEGYSVSREKKERFSLILESASTNQTSMYLCASRVGLAPRNEQFFGPGTRLTVL.

The CDR3 DNA reads as TGTGCCAGCAGCTTAATGGGGGGGAAAAACATTCAGTACTTC. It yields the protein CASSLMGGKNIQYF. V and J are TRBV11-1 and TRBJ2-4; 7 positions agree with TRBD2. The CDR3 contains 14 residues. The V and J ends lost 2 bases and 4 bases, in that order; junction bases with no gene match: 2. Germline CDR1 SGHAT, CDR2 FQDESV (reference sequence).

This chain connects TRBV7-8 to TRBJ2-5, with D hard to call. The J call is in doubt because the DNA end fits TRBJ2-7 better. Germline CDR1 and CDR2: SGHVS and FQNEAQ. The CDR3 runs 11 residues. The CDR3 region is CASSLKYEQYF. CDR3 nucleotide sequence: TGTGCCAGCAGCTTAAAATACGAGCAGTACTTC.

The chain uses TRBV12-5 and TRBJ2-1, with 7 bases identical to TRBD2. Per germline, CDR1 LGHNT and CDR2 FRNRAP. CDR3 size: 12 residues. The trim removed 9 bases at V and 9 bases at J, leaving 8 bases unmatched. CDR3 amino acids: CASLTSEGEQFF. For the CDR3, the DNA is TGTGCTAGCCTCACTAGCGAGGGTGAGCAGTTCTTC.

Here the CDR3 reads CASSQEARTSGRRVEYEQYF. The DNA for the CDR3 is TGTGCCAGCAGCCAAGAGGCCCGGACTAGCGGGAGGAGAGTAGAATACGAGCAGTACTTC. The rearrangement links TRBV4-2 to TRBJ2-7; 14 nucleotides align to TRBD2. Germline CDR1 LGHNA, CDR2 YNFKEQ. This CDR3 region has 20 residues. The V and J ends lost 0 bases and 4 bases, in that order; junction bases with no gene match: 14.

This chain uses TRBV4-1 with TRBJ2-7; TRBD2 matches 9 bases. Germline-derived CDR1 and CDR2 are MGHRA and YSYEKL. The ends lost 2 bases at V and 1 base at J; junction bases unmatched: 6. CDR3 size: 16 residues. For the CDR3, the DNA is TGCGCCAGCAGCCAAAACCCCGGACTAGCGTCCTACGAGCAGTACTTC. Translation: CASSQNPGLASYEQYF.

The DNA of the CDR3 is TGCGCCAGCAGCCCTAAGTCTTCGAGCTACGAGCAGTACTTC. This translates into CASSPKSSSYEQYF. J is TRBJ2-7 and V is TRBV4-1; no clear D. This CDR3 is built from 14 residues. V was cut by 4 bases and J by 3 bases, with 13 bases left in between. Germline loops: CDR1 MGHRA, CDR2 YSYEKL.